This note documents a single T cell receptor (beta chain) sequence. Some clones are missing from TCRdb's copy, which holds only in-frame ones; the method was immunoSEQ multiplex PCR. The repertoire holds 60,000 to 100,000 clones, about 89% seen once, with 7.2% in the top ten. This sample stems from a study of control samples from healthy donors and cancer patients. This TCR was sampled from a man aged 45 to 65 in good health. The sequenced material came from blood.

The CDR3 sequence: CASSSLGGEANTEAFF. CDR3 nucleotide sequence: TGCGCCAGCAGCTCCTTGGGTGGGGAGGCGAACACTGAAGCTTTCTTT. This chain uses TRBV5-1 with TRBJ1-1, with D uncertain. The germline V gene encodes CDR1 SGHRS and CDR2 YFSETQ. V was pared by 3 bases and J by 1 base, with 16 bases between. The CDR3 length is 16 residues.